A selection of T cell receptor beta chains follows, all from one sample in a study of blood T cell repertoires in COVID-19. Data came from immunoSEQ multiplex PCR; TCRdb stores just in-frame clones and leaves some out. Among about 110,000 clones, roughly 80% were seen once, and the ten largest hold 18%. The source material was peripheral blood. Source of these receptors: an older woman with acute or convalescent COVID-19. The CDR3 runs from the conserved cysteine through the conserved F or W. A D gene is named only where the DNA matches it firmly. Clone size is given for some rows only: seen once, a few or many times, or a class if the clone is expanded.

clone size	V gene	J gene	D gene	CDR3 protein	CDR3 DNA
.	TRBV28	TRBJ1-2	.	CASSETSEGSTYGYTF	TGTGCCAGCAGTGAAACTTCGGAGGGCAGCACCTATGGCTACACCTTC
.	TRBV2	TRBJ2-7	.	CATDRRRAGEQYF	TGTGCCACCGACCGAAGGAGGGCCGGCGAGCAGTACTTC
.	TRBV28	TRBJ1-2	TRBD1	CASSGTGEVYGYTF	TGTGCCAGCAGTGGGACAGGGGAAGTCTATGGCTACACCTTC
once	TRBV28	TRBJ2-1	.	CASSRATLGPNEQFF	TGTGCCAGCAGTAGAGCTACCCTAGGCCCCAATGAGCAGTTCTTC
.	TRBV10-1	TRBJ2-2	TRBD2	CASSELRGGTGELFF	TGCGCCAGCAGTGAACTTCGGGGGGGCACCGGGGAGCTGTTTTTT
.	TRBV12-3/TRBV12-4	TRBJ1-2	TRBD1	CASRGQGLYGYTF	TGTGCCAGCAGGGGACAGGGACTCTATGGCTACACCTTC
.	TRBV18	TRBJ1-3	TRBD1	CASSPDRGGNTIYF	TGTGCCAGCTCACCCGACAGGGGAGGAAACACCATATATTTT
.	TRBV2	TRBJ1-1	.	CASNLERNTEAFF	TGTGCCAGCAACCTAGAGCGGAACACTGAAGCTTTCTTT
few	TRBV3-1/TRBV3-2	TRBJ1-2	TRBD1	CASSHRQGAGYGYTF	TGTGCCAGCAGCCACCGACAGGGGGCGGGCTATGGCTACACCTTC
.	TRBV19	TRBJ1-2	.	CARLRGADGYTF	TGTGCCCGACTTCGGGGGGCAGATGGCTACACCTTC
once	TRBV19	TRBJ2-6	TRBD1	CASSMGTGVAGANVLTF	TGTGCCAGTAGTATGGGGACAGGGGTCGCTGGGGCCAACGTCCTGACTTTC
.	TRBV2	TRBJ1-4	TRBD1	CASLTDRGNEKLFF	TGTGCCAGCCTGACCGACAGGGGTAATGAAAAACTGTTTTTT
few	TRBV10-2	TRBJ1-1	TRBD1	CASTTGGTGKAFF	TGCGCCAGCACTACGGGGGGGACAGGGAAAGCTTTCTTT
.	TRBV7-8	TRBJ2-2	.	CASSPRSSGVTGELFF	TGTGCCAGCAGCCCTCGATCCTCAGGGGTCACCGGGGAGCTGTTTTTT
.	TRBV2	TRBJ1-2	.	CASRTGILPLLF	TGTGCCAGCAGAACCGGGATTCTTCCCCTCCTCTTC
.	TRBV12-3/TRBV12-4	TRBJ2-7	.	CASSPEGSYEQYF	TGTGCCAGCAGCCCGGAGGGCTCCTACGAGCAGTACTTC